These 5 T cell receptor beta chains came from one sample sequenced in a study of radiation and T cells in renal cell carcinoma. The time point: blood 2 weeks post-SBRT. Treatment described: 15 Gy SBRT to primary tumor, nephrectomy 4 weeks later. TCRdb keeps only in-frame clones here, not all; method: immunoSEQ multiplex PCR. The sample records about 130,000 clones, around 80% being singletons. Source: blood, taken from a patient whose treatment included radiotherapy and nephrectomy. These receptors came from a man aged 50-59 years with renal cell carcinoma.

V is TRBV5-1 and J is TRBJ2-1, with D unclear. The V and J ends lost 0 bases and 3 bases respectively, with 10 bases between them. The CDR3 has 15 amino acids. CDR1 and CDR2 (germline): SGHRS, YFSETQ. CDR3 sequence: CASSLAMVSYNEQFF. CDR3 coding DNA: TGCGCCAGCAGCTTGGCCATGGTTAGCTACAATGAGCAGTTCTTC.

The chain links TRBV9 to TRBJ2-2, with no clear D. Trimming stripped 2 bases from V and 8 bases from J, with 10 bases between. Germline CDR1 SGDLS, CDR2 YYNGEE. The CDR3 has 13 amino acids. DNA of the CDR3: TGTGCCAGCAGCGTCCCTCAGGCTGGGGAGCTGTTTTTT. Its translation is CASSVPQAGELFF.

The rearrangement joins TRBV14 to TRBJ2-3; 7 bases fit TRBD1. The germline CDR1 and CDR2 sequences are SGHDN and FVKESK. The CDR3 consists of 14 residues. Germline trimming cut 7 bases from V and 2 bases from J; bases unmatched to any gene: 6. The CDR3 DNA reads as TGTGCCAGCAATCCAGGGGGTCTCACAGATACGCAGTATTTT. Translated, it gives CASNPGGLTDTQYF.

V and J are TRBV5-1 and TRBJ2-5; 8 bases fit TRBD1. CDR1 and CDR2 (germline): SGHRS, YFSETQ. The length of the CDR3 is 15 residues. The V gene end was trimmed by 2 bases and the J gene end by 4 bases; junction bases not matched to a gene: 7. The CDR3 nucleotides are TGCGCCAGCAGCTTAGGAGACAGGGGAGGAGAGACCCAGTACTTC. Its translation is CASSLGDRGGETQYF.

CDR3 DNA sequence: TGTGCCAGCAGCTTGTCAAGTCCCTATAGCAATCAGCCCCAGCATTTT. This gives the protein CASSLSSPYSNQPQHF. The chain recombines TRBV5-6 with TRBJ1-5; unclear D gene. Germline V CDR1 and CDR2: SGHDT, YYEEEE. The CDR3 totals 16 residues. Trimming cost V 1 base and J 0 bases, with 11 bases left between them.